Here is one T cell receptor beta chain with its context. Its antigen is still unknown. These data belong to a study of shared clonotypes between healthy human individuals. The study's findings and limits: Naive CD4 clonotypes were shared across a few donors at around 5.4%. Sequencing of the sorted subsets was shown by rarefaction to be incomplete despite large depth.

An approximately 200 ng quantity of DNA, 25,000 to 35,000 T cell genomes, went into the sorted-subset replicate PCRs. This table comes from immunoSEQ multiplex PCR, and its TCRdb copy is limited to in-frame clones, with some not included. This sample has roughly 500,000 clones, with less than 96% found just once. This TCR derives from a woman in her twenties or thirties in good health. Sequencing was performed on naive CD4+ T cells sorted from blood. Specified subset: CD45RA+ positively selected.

CDR3 sequence reads: CATSRDLQATYEQYF. The CDR3 nucleotides read TGTGCCACCAGCAGAGATCTTCAGGCGACCTACGAGCAGTACTTC. The chain has TRBV15 and TRBJ2-5; D gene uncertain. The end of the DNA is better explained by TRBJ2-7, so the J call may be wrong. The CDR3 sequence is 15 residues long. Germline CDR1 and CDR2: LNHNV and YYDKDF (reference sequence).